The entry below describes one T cell receptor (beta chain). This sample was taken from a study of cytomegalovirus exposure and HLA in healthy donors. This CDR3 has 17 amino acids. Germline V lookup: CDR1 MGHRA, CDR2 YSYEKL. With 0 bases removed from V and 1 base from J, the gap between germline ends came to 10 bases. PCR amplification relied on 60 Vbeta primers (plus 13 Jbeta primers). The protocol was immunoSEQ multiplex PCR, while the TCRdb copy is restricted to in-frame clones and leaves out a portion. This sample's clone table lists approximately 61,000 clones. The specimen was PBMCs. The chain uses TRBV4-1 and TRBJ1-6; no firm D call. The source is a woman between 18 and 30 years old in good health and CMV-seronegative. Written as DNA, the CDR3 is TGCGCCAGCAGCCAAGATAAATACAGATCCTATAATTCACCCCTCCACTTT. This sequence encodes CASSQDKYRSYNSPLHF.